The 9 T cell receptor beta chains in this list originate from one sample, sequenced in a study of T cell repertoires in cytomegalovirus infection. Their antigens are not known. TCRdb fed the reads into MiXCR, producing one record per CDR3 protein. There are some 590,000 distinct CDR3 sequences in the sample; around two fifths occur only once, and 40% to 60% lies in the top ten. Sequenced here: cultured PBMCs, sampled from culture after CMV antigen stimulation. These receptors were obtained from a human donor in good health (CMV status not recorded). Some clones in this sample may be carry-over from other donors' samples.

The V and J genes are TRBV7-2 and TRBJ2-7; D perhaps matches TRBD1 (5 bases). Between the trimmed V and J ends, which lost 1 base and 0 bases, there was a span of 13 bases. The CDR3 sequence is 16 residues long. Germline assignment: CDR1 SGHTA and CDR2 FQGNSA. Here the CDR3 DNA reads TGTGCCAGCAGCTTAGTGTGGGGCGGCTACTCCTACGAGCAGTACTTC. Translating gives CASSLVWGGYSYEQYF.

The V call is TRBV12-3 or TRBV12-4, the J call TRBJ1-1; D unclear. CDR3 length: 15 amino acids. V was trimmed by 5 bases and J by 3 bases, leaving 16 bases between them. DNA of the CDR3: TGTGCCAGCAGTCCAGGTGTGTATTGGGACACTGAAGCTTTCTTT. This sequence encodes CASSPGVYWDTEAFF.

This clonotype was detected only a few times. The V call is TRBV7-6, the J call TRBJ1-1; 7 bases agree with TRBD1. V gave up 8 bases and J gave up 3 bases; unmatched junction bases: 6. This CDR3 has 13 residues. CDR1 SGHVS and CDR2 FNYEAQ come from the germline V gene. Written as DNA, the CDR3 is TGTGCCAGCGGCCAGGGGGGGGACACTGAAGCTTTCTTT. Its protein is CASGQGGDTEAFF.

The rearrangement joins TRBV7-2 to TRBJ1-6; D perhaps matches TRBD1 (5 bases). Germline V CDR1 and CDR2: SGHTA, FQGNSA. V was trimmed by 5 bases and J by 10 bases, leaving 18 bases between them. The CDR3 length is 15 residues. The CDR3 sequence: CASSIRTIARSPLHF. The CDR3 nucleotides read TGTGCCAGCAGCATTCGGACAATTGCTAGGTCACCCCTCCACTTT.

This chain connects TRBV7-9 to TRBJ2-7, with TRBD1 matching 7 bases. The J segment lost 5 bases and the V segment lost 5 bases, leaving 9 bases of the junction unmatched. This CDR3 contains 14 residues. Germline CDR1 reads SEHNR; CDR2 reads FQNEAQ (reference sequence). For the CDR3, the DNA is TGTGCCAGCAGCCTAGACAGGGTTAGCCACGAGCAGTACTTC. It codes for CASSLDRVSHEQYF.

This clonotype was recorded a few times. The rearrangement uses TRBV7-9 and TRBJ2-3, with D hard to call. Germline assignment: CDR1 SEHNR and CDR2 FQNEAQ (reference sequence). The CDR3 totals 14 residues. V was trimmed by 0 bases and J by 8 bases, leaving 12 bases between them. The chain's CDR3 is CASSLAVGYTTQYF. Written as DNA, the CDR3 is TGTGCCAGCAGCTTAGCGGTGGGATATACTACGCAGTATTTT.

This clonotype was detected only a few times. The chain links TRBV4-1 to TRBJ2-7; no clear D gene. CDR3 length equals 13 residues. V lost 0 bases and J 5 bases, leaving 8 bases between the germline ends. The V gene's germline CDR1 is MGHRA and CDR2 YSYEKL. The DNA of the CDR3 is TGCGCCAGCAGCCAAGAACGAAGGGACGAGCAGTACTTC. Its translation: CASSQERRDEQYF.

This chain connects TRBV20-1 to TRBJ1-1, with a possible D match to TRBD1 (5 bases). The CDR3 is 12 amino acids. CDR1 is DFQATT and CDR2 is SNEGSKA in the germline V gene (reference sequence). Deletions cut 1 base from V and 4 bases from J, with 7 bases between. The chain's CDR3 is CSARGGSTEAFF. The CDR3 region has the DNA TGCAGTGCTAGAGGGGGGTCCACTGAAGCTTTCTTT.

This chain uses TRBV12-3 or TRBV12-4 with TRBJ2-5; 11 nucleotides line up with TRBD1. This CDR3 spans 16 amino acids. Trimming at V came to 5 bases and at J to 7 bases, leaving 12 bases not matched to a gene. In nucleotides, the CDR3 is TGTGCCAGCAGTCCAAGCCGGGACAGGGGGGTCGGGACCCAGTACTTC. Its translation: CASSPSRDRGVGTQYF.